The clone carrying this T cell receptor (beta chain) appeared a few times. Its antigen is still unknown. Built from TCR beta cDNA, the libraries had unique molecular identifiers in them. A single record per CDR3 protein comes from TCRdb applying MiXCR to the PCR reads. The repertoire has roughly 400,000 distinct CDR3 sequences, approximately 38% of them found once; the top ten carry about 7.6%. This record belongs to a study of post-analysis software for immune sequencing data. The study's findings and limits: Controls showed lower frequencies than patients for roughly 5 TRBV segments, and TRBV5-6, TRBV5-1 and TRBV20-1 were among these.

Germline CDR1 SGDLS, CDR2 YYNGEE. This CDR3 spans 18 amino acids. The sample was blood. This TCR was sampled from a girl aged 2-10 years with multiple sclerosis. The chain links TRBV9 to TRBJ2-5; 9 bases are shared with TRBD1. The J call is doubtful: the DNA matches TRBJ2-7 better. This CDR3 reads CASSVRSSGTGNLYEQYF. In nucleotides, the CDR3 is TGTGCCAGCAGCGTAAGGTCTTCCGGGACAGGGAACCTCTACGAGCAGTACTTC.